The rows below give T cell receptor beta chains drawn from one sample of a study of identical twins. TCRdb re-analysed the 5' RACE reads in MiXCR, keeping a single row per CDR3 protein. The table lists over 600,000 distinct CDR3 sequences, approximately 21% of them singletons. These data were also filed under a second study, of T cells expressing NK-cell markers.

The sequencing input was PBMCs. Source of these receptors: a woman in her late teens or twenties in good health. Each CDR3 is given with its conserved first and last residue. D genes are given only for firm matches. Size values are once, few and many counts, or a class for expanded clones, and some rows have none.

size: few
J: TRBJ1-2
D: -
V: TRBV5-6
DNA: TGTGCCAGCACCATGGGGAAGTTCTATGGCTACACCTTC
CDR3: CASTMGKFYGYTF

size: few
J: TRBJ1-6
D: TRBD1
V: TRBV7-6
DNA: TGTGCCAGCAGCCAGGGGGCGGGCGGAGATTCACCCCTCCACTTT
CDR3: CASSQGAGGDSPLHF

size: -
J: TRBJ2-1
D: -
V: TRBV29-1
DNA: TGCAGCGTTGATTTTGGACAGAACTACAATGAGCAGTTCTTC
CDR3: CSVDFGQNYNEQFF

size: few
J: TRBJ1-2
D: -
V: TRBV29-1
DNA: TGCAGCGTTGAGATAACGGCACCCCGGGACTATGGCTACACCTTC
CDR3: CSVEITAPRDYGYTF

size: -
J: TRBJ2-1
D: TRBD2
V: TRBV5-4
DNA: TGTGCCAGCGCTAAGGGCCTAGCGGGGACCGGGCAGTTCTTC
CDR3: CASAKGLAGTGQFF

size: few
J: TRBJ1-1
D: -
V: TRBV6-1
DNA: TGTGCCAGCAGTACCCCCGGGGGTACAGGCAAGAACACTGAAGCTTTCTTT
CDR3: CASSTPGGTGKNTEAFF

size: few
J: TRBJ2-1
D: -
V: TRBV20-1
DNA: TGCAGTGCTAGAGATCGGGGTATTACCTACAATGAGCAGTTCTTC
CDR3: CSARDRGITYNEQFF

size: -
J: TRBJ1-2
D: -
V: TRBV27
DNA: TGTGCCAGCAGTTCGCAGCTGAGGGGCTATGGCTACACCTTC
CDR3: CASSSQLRGYGYTF

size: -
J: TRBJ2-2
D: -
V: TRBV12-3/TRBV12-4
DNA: TGTGCCAGCAGTATCCGGGGAAGGAGCACCGGGGAGCTGTTTTTT
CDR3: CASSIRGRSTGELFF

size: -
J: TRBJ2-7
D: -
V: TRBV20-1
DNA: TGCAGTGCTAGTAACGGTCGCGAGCAGTACTTC
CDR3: CSASNGREQYF

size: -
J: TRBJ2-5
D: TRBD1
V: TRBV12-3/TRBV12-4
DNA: TGTGCCAGCAGTTTAATACAGGGGGCTGGGGAGACCCAGTACTTC
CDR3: CASSLIQGAGETQYF

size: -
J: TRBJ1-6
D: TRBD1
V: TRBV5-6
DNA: TGTGCCAGCAGCTTTGGACAGGGGGATTCACCCCTCCACTTT
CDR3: CASSFGQGDSPLHF

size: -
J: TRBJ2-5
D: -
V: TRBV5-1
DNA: TGCGCCAGCAGCTTGGTTGTGTCTACCCCAGGGACCCAGTACTTC
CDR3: CASSLVVSTPGTQYF

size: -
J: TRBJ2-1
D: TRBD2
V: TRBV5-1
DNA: TGCGCCAGCAGCTTGGCCTCTAGCGGGGGGTACAATGAGCAGTTCTTC
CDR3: CASSLASSGGYNEQFF

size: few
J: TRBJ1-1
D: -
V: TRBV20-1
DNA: TGCAGTGCTAGGTCGGACGGTGAAGCTTTCTTT
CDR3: CSARSDGEAFF

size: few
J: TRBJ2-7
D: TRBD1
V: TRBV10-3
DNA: TGTGCCATCAGTGAGTTTGGACAGGGTGTTTCCTACGAGCAGTACTTC
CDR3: CAISEFGQGVSYEQYF

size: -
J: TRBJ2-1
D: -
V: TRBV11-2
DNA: TGTGCCAGCAGCTTAGTCTTCAACAATGAGCAGTTCTTC
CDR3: CASSLVFNNEQFF

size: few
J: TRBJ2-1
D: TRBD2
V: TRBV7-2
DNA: TGTGCCAGCAGCCATTGGACTAGCGGGGGCGGGGATGAGCAGTTCTTC
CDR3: CASSHWTSGGGDEQFF

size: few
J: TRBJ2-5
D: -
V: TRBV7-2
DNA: TGTGCCAGCAGCTCCCCGATGGAGACCCAGTACTTC
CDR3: CASSSPMETQYF

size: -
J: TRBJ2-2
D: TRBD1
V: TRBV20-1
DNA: TGCAGTGCTAGGCGACAGGGGTCCGGGGAGCTGTTTTTT
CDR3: CSARRQGSGELFF

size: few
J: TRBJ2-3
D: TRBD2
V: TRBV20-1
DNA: TGCAGCCCTACGGGACTAGCCACAGATACGCAGTATTTT
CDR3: CSPTGLATDTQYF

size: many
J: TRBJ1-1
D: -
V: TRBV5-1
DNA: TGCGCCAGCAGCTTGGTCCAACAATTGAACACTGAAGCTTTCTTT
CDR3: CASSLVQQLNTEAFF

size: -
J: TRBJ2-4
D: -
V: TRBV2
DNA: TGTGCCAGCAGTTATGATTCCGGGACGGCTCTAGCCAAAAACATTCAGTACTTC
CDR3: CASSYDSGTALAKNIQYF

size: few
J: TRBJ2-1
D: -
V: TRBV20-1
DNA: TGCAGTGCTAGAGTGATGCTGAGCTCCTACAATGAGCAGTTCTTC
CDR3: CSARVMLSSYNEQFF

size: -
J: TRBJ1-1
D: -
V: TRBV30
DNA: TGTGCTTGGGGCCGGAACACTGAAGCTTTCTTT
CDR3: CAWGRNTEAFF

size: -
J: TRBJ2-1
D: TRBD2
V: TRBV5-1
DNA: TGCGCCTCCGCGGGGACTAGCGGAAACCCCTCCCCCAATGAGCAGTTCTTC
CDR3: CASAGTSGNPSPNEQFF

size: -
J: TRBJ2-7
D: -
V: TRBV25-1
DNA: TGTGCCAGCCGAGCGGGCTCCTACGAGCAGTACTTC
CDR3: CASRAGSYEQYF

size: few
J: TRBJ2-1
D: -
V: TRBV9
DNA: TGTGCCAGCAGCGTATCAGGGACGGGAAATGAGCAGTTCTTC
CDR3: CASSVSGTGNEQFF

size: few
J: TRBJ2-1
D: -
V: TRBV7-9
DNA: TGTGCCAGCAGCGGCCTAGTTCATGGCGGTGAGCAGTTCTTC
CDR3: CASSGLVHGGEQFF

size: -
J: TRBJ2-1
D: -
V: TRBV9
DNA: TGTGCCAAGAGCCCCCCCTACAATGAGCAGTTCTTC
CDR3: CAKSPPYNEQFF

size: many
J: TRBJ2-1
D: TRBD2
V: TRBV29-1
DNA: TGCAGCGTTGAAGGTCTGGGACTAGCGGGAGTATACAATGAGCAGTTCTTC
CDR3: CSVEGLGLAGVYNEQFF

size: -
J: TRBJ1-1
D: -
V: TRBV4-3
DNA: TGCGCCAGCAGGCAGGGGAGTGGCACTGAAGCTTTCTTT
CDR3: CASRQGSGTEAFF

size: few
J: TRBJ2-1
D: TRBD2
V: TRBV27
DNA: TGTGCCAGCAGTTTGACTAGCGGGGGGAGCTCCTACAATGAGCAGTTCTTC
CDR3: CASSLTSGGSSYNEQFF

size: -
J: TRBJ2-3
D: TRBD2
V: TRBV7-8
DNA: TGTGCCAGCAGCCTTCCGTTTGGCGGGAGGGCCCCGGATACGCAGTATTTT
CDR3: CASSLPFGGRAPDTQYF

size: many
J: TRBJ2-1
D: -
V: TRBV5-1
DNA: TGCGCCAGCAGCTTGGGGTCGGAGGTGGCGTTCTTC
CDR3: CASSLGSEVAFF

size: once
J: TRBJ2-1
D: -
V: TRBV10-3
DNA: TGTGCCATCAGTGATAAGGACCGCCGAGTGGATGAGCAGTTCTTC
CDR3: CAISDKDRRVDEQFF

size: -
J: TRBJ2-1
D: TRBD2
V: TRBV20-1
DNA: TGCAGTGCTCCGCGGGAGGGAGGTGAGCAGTTCTTC
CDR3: CSAPREGGEQFF

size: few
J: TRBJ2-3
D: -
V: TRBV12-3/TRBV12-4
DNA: TGTGCCAGCACCCCCAGTCGGCTAGCTAGCACAGATACGCAGTATTTT
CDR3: CASTPSRLASTDTQYF

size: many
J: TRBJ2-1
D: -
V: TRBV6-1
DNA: TGTGCCAGCAGCCAAGGGACCTACAATGAGCAGTTCTTC
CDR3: CASSQGTYNEQFF

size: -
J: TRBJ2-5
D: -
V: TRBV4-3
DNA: TGCGCCAGCAGCCCCGACTGGGGGGAGACCCAGTACTTC
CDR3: CASSPDWGETQYF

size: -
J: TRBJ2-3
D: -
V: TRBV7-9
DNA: TGTGCCAGCAGAGAGGGGGGCGAAGATACGCAGTATTTT
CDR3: CASREGGEDTQYF

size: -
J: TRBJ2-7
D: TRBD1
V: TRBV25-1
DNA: TGTGCCAGCAGTGACAGTTGGACAGGGGGCTCAGTTCCCTACGAGCAGTACTTC
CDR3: CASSDSWTGGSVPYEQYF

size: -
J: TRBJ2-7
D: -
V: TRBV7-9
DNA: TGTGCCAGCAGCTTAGCGCAGGGGCAGACCTACGAGCAGTACTTC
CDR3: CASSLAQGQTYEQYF

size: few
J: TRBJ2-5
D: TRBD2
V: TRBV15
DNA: TGTGCCACCATCCAGCGGGAATTGTCGGAGACCCAGTACTTC
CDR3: CATIQRELSETQYF

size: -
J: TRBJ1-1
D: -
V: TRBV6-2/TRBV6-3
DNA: TGTGCCAGCAGTTACTCAGCAGGGACCACTGAAGCTTTCTTT
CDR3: CASSYSAGTTEAFF

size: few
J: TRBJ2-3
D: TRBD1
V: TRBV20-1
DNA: TGCAGTGCTTCTAGTCGGACAGGGGCCGTCACAGATACGCAGTATTTT
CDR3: CSASSRTGAVTDTQYF

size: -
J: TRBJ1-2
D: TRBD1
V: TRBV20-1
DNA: TGCAGTGCTAGGCTGGGACAGGGTAACTATGGCTACACCTTC
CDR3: CSARLGQGNYGYTF

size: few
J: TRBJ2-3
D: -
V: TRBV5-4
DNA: TGTGCCAGCAGCTTGGATACAGTCACAGATACGCAGTATTTT
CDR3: CASSLDTVTDTQYF

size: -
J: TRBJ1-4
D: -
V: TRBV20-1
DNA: TGCAGTGCTGTCGGTGAAAAACTGTTTTTT
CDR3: CSAVGEKLFF

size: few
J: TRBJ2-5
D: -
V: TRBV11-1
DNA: TGTGCCAGCAGCTTACGGGGGCAGTACCAAGAGACCCAGTACTTC
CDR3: CASSLRGQYQETQYF

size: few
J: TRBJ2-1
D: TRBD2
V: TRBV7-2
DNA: TGTGCCAGCAGCCTGCATAGCGGGGGGCTAAGCAATGAGCAGTTCTTC
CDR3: CASSLHSGGLSNEQFF